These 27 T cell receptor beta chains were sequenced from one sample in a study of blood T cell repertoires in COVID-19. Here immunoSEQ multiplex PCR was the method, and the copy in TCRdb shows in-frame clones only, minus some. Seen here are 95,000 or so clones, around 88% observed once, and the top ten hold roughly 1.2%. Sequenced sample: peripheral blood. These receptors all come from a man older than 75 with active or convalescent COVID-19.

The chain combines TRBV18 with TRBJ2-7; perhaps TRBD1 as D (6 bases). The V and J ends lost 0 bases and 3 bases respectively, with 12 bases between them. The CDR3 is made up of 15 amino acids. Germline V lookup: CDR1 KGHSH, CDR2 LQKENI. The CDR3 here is CASSPPQGQIYEQYF. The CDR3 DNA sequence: TGTGCCAGCTCACCACCGCAGGGGCAGATCTACGAGCAGTACTTC. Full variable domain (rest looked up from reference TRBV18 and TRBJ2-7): NAGVMQNPRHLVRRRGQEARLRCSPMKGHSHVYWYRQLPEEGLKFMVYLQKENIIDESGMPKERFSAEFPKEGPSILRIQQVVRGDSAAYFCASSPPQGQIYEQYFGPGTRLTVT.

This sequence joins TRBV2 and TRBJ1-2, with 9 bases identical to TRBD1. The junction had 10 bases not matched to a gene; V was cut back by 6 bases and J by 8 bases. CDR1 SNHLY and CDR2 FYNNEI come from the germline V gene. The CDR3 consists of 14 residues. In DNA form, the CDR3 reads TGTGCCAGCAGCGGACCGGGACAGGGCCAAGGCTACACCTTC. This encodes CASSGPGQGQGYTF.

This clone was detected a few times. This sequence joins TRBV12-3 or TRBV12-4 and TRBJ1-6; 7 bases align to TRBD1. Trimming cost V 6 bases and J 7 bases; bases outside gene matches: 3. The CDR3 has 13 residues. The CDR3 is CASSGQANSPLHF. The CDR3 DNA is TGTGCCAGCAGCGGACAGGCAAATTCACCCCTCCACTTT.

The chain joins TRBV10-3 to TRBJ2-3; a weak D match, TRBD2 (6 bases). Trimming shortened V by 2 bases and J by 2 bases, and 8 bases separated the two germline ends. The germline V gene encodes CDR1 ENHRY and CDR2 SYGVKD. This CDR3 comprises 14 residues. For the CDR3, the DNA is TGTGCCATCAGTGAGAGGCGGGACACAGATACGCAGTATTTT. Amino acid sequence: CAISERRDTDTQYF.

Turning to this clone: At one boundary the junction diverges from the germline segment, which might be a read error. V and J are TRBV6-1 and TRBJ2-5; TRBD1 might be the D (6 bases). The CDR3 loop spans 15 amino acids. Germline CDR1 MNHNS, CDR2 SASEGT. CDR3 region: CASREGRGLQETQYF. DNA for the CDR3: TGTGCCAGCAGGGAAGGCAGGGGCCTCCAAGAGACCCAGTACTTC.

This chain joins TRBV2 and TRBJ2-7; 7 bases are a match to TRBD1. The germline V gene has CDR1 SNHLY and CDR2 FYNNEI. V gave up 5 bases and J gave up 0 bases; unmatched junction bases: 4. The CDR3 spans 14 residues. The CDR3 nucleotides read TGTGCCAGCAGTCGAGGGGGCCTCTCCTACGAGCAGTACTTC. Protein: CASSRGGLSYEQYF. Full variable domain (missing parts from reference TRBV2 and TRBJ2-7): EPEVTQTPSHQVTQMGQEVILRCVPISNHLYFYWYRQILGQKVEFLVSFYNNEISEKSEIFDDQFSVERPDGSNFTLKIRSTKLEDSAMYFCASSRGGLSYEQYFGPGTRLTVT.

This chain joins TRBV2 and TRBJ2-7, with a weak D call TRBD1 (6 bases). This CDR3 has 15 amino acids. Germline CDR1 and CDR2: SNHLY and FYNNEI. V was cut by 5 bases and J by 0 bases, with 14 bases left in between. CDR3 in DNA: TGTGCCAGCAGTTCCAGACAGGTCCACTCCTACGAGCAGTACTTC. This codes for CASSSRQVHSYEQYF.

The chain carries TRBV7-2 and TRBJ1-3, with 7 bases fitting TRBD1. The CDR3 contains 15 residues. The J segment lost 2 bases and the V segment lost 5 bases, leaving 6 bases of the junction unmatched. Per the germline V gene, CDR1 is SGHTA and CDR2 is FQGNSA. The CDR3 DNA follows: TGTGCCAGCAGCCCGCAGACAGGGCCTGGAAACACCATATATTTT. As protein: CASSPQTGPGNTIYF.

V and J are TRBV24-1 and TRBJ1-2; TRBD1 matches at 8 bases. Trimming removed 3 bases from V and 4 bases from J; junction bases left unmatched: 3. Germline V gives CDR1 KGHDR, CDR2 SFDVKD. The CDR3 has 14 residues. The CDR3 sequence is CATSDTGTGYGYTF. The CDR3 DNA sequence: TGTGCCACCAGTGATACCGGGACAGGCTATGGCTACACCTTC.

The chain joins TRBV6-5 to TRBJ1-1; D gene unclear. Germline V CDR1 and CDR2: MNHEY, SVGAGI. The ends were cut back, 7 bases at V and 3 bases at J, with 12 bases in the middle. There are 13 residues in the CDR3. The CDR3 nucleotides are TGTGCCAGCACCAAAGAGGCGGACACTGAAGCTTTCTTT. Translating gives CASTKEADTEAFF.

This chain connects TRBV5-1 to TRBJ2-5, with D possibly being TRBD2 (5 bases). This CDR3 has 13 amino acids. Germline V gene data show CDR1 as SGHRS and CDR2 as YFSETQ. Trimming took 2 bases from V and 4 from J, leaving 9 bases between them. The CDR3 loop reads CASSFRAGETQYF. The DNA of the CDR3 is TGCGCCAGCAGCTTCCGGGCGGGAGAGACCCAGTACTTC.

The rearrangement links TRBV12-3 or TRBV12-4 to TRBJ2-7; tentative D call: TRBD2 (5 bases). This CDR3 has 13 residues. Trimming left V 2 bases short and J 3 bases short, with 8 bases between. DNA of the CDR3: TGTGCCAGCAGTTTAACCGGGGACTACGAGCAGTACTTC. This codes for CASSLTGDYEQYF.

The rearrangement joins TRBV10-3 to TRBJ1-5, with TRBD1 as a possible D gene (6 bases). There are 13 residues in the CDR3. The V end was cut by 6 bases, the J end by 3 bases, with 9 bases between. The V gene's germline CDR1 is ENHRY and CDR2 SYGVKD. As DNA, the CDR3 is TGTGCCATCAGCGGACAGCTCAATCAGCCCCAGCATTTT. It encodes CAISGQLNQPQHF.

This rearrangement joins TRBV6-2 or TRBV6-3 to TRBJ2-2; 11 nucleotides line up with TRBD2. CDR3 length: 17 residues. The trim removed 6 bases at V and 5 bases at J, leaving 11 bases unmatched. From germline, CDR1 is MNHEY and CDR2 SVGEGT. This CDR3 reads CASSLRPGLAVTGELFF. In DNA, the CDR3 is TGTGCCAGCAGCCTTAGACCGGGACTAGCGGTAACCGGGGAGCTGTTTTTT.

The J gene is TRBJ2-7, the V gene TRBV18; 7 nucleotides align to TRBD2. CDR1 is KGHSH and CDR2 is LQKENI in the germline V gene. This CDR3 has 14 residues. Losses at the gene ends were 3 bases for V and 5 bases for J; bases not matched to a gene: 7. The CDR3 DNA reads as TGTGCCAGCTCACCTACTAGCGCACTGAACGAGCAGTACTTC. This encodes CASSPTSALNEQYF.

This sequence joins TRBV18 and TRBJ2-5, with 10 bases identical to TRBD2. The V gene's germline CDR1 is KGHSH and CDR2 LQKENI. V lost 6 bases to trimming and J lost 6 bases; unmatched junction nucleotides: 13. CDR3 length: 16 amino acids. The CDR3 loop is CASSRMPSGSAQTQYF. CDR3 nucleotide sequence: TGTGCCAGCTCCCGGATGCCTAGCGGGAGTGCACAGACCCAGTACTTC. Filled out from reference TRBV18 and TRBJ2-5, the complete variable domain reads NAGVMQNPRHLVRRRGQEARLRCSPMKGHSHVYWYRQLPEEGLKFMVYLQKENIIDESGMPKERFSAEFPKEGPSILRIQQVVRGDSAAYFCASSRMPSGSAQTQYFGPGTRLLVL.

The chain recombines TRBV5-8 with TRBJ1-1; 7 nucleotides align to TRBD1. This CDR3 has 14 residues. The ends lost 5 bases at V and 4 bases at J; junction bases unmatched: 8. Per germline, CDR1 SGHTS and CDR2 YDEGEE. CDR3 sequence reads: CASSDDPGGTEAFF. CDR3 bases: TGTGCCAGCAGTGATGATCCAGGGGGCACTGAAGCTTTCTTT.

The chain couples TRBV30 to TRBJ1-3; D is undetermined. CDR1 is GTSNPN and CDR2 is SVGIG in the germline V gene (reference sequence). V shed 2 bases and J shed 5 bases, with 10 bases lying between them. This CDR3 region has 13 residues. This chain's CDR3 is CAWSSILRNTIYF. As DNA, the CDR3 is TGTGCCTGGAGTTCGATACTCCGAAACACCATATATTTT. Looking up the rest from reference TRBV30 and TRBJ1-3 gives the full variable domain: SQTIHQWPATLVQPVGSPLSLECTVEGTSNPNLYWYRQAAGRGLQLLFYSVGIGQISSEVPQNLSASRPQDRQFILSSKKLLLSDSGFYLCAWSSILRNTIYFGEGSWLTVV.

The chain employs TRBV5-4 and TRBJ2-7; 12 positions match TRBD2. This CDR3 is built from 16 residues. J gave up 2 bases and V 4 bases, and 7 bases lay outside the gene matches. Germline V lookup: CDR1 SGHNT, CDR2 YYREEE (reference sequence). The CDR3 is CASSPEGLAGTYEQYF. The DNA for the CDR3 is TGTGCCAGCAGCCCGGAAGGACTAGCGGGGACCTACGAGCAGTACTTC.

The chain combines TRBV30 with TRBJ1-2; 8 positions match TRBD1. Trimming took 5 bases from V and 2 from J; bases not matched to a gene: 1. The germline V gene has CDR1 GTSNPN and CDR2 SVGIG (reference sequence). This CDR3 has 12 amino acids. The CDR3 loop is CAWAGGNYGYTF. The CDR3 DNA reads TGTGCCTGGGCAGGGGGCAACTATGGCTACACCTTC. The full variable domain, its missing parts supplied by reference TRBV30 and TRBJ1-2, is SQTIHQWPATLVQPVGSPLSLECTVEGTSNPNLYWYRQAAGRGLQLLFYSVGIGQISSEVPQNLSASRPQDRQFILSSKKLLLSDSGFYLCAWAGGNYGYTFGSGTRLTVV.

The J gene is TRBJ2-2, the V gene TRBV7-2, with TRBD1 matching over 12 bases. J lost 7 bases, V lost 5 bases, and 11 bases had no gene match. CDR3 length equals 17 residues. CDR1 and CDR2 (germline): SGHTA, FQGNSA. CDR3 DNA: TGTGCCAGCAGCCCCGGGACAGGGGGCTTTGTAGGCGGGGAGCTGTTTTTT. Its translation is CASSPGTGGFVGGELFF.

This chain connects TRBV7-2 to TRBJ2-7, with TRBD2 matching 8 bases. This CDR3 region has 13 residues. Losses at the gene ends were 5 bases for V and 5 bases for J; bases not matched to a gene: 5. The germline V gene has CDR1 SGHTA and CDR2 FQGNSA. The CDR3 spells CASSRTSPDEQYF. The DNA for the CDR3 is TGTGCCAGCAGCCGGACTAGCCCCGACGAGCAGTACTTC.

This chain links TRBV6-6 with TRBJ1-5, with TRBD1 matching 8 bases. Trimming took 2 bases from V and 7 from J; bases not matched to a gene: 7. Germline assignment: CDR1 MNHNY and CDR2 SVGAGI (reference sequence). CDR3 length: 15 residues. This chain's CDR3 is CASSYRTGLGQPQHF. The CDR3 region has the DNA TGTGCCAGCAGTTACAGGACAGGGTTGGGACAGCCCCAGCATTTT.

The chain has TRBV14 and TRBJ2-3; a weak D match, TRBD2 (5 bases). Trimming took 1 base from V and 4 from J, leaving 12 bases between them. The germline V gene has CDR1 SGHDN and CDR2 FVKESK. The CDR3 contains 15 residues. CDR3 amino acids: CASSQVAGFPDTQYF. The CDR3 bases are TGTGCCAGCAGCCAAGTTGCGGGTTTCCCAGATACGCAGTATTTT.

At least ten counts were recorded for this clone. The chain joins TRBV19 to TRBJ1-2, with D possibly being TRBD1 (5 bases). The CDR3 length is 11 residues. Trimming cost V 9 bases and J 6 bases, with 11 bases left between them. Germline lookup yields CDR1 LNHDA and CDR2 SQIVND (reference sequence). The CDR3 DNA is TGTGCCAGCTGGGGGGGGAATGGCTACACCTTC. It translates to CASWGGNGYTF.

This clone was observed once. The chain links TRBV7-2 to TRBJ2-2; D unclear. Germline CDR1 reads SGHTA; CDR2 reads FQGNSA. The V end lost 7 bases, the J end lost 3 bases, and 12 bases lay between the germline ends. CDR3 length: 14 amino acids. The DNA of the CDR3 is TGTGCCAGCACCCAGTCTAGTGACACCGGGGAGCTGTTTTTT. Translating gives CASTQSSDTGELFF.

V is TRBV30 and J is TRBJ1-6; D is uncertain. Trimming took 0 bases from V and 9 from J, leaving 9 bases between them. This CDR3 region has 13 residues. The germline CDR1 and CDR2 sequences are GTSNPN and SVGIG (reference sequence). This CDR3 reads CAWSVQPGSPLHF. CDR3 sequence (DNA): TGTGCCTGGAGTGTACAGCCCGGTTCACCCCTCCACTTT.